The rows below give T cell receptor beta chains drawn from one sample of a study of cytomegalovirus exposure and HLA in healthy donors. Data came from immunoSEQ multiplex PCR; TCRdb stores just in-frame clones and leaves some out. The repertoire holds about 170,000 clones, with just over 75% as singletons. Sequencing was done on a sample of PBMCs. Receptors were obtained from a woman in her 30s in good health and CMV-seropositive. Both conserved end residues are part of each CDR3. The D gene is left open where the match is weak. Size is stated for part of the rows, as once, few or many counts, or as a class when the clone is expanded.

J gene | CDR3 length | V gene | D gene | clone size | CDR3 DNA | CDR3 protein
TRBJ2-5 | 16 | TRBV23-1 | TRBD1 | . | TGCGCCAGCAGCCTCCACCAGGACAGGGCACCAGAGACCCAGTACTTC | CASSLHQDRAPETQYF
TRBJ2-1 | 16 | TRBV27 | TRBD2 | . | TGTGCCAGCCACCTGGGGCGTAGCGGGGGGAACAATGAGCAGTTCTTC | CASHLGRSGGNNEQFF
TRBJ2-5 | 12 | TRBV28 | . | . | TGTGCCAGCAGTCCACTCTTCGGGGAGCAGTACTTC | CASSPLFGEQYF
TRBJ2-2 | 19 | TRBV4-3 | . | . | TGCGCCAGCAGCCCCTCTTCTCCGCCACGTGGGGGGAACGGCGGGGAGCTGTTTTTT | CASSPSSPPRGGNGGELFF
TRBJ2-7 | 15 | TRBV19 | . | . | TGTGCCAGTAGTAGTGATAGGACTGGGTCCTACGAGCAGTACTTC | CASSSDRTGSYEQYF
TRBJ2-3 | 13 | TRBV29-1 | TRBD1 | few | TGCAGCGGGCGGGGACAGGTAACAGATACGCAGTATTTT | CSGRGQVTDTQYF
TRBJ1-4 | 16 | TRBV5-1 | . | . | TGCGCCAGCAGCTTGGCGCAGCGTGCAACTAATGAAAAACTGTTTTTT | CASSLAQRATNEKLFF
TRBJ2-1 | 16 | TRBV10-1 | TRBD1 | . | TGCGCCAGCAGCCCCAACCCGGGACAGGGGTACAATGAGCAGTTCTTC | CASSPNPGQGYNEQFF
TRBJ2-1 | 15 | TRBV27 | TRBD2 | . | TGTGCCAGCAGTGGGGGGACTAGCGGATTCAATGAGCAGTTCTTC | CASSGGTSGFNEQFF
TRBJ2-7 | 13 | TRBV5-4 | . | few | TGTGCCAGCAGCCCCGGACATCTCCACGAGCAGTACTTC | CASSPGHLHEQYF